This TCR beta chain was observed in a study of T cell responses to AZD1222 COVID-19 vaccine. Study outcomes and limitations: Most donors were white British, females outnumbered males, and clonal diversity was possibly underestimated. At baseline, just six or seven AZD1222 recipients tested seropositive. Spike-spanning, vaccine-associated CD4 TCRs were dominant at 160-218 and 743-854.

This clone is a singleton in its sample. Its cognate antigen is unknown. The repertoire was sequenced with immunoSEQ multiplex PCR; TCRdb's copy has only in-frame clones and lacks some. This sample has about 110,000 clones, with under 95% found just once. V was pared by 8 bases and J by 9 bases, with 9 bases of the junction left unmatched. This CDR3 is built from 13 residues. This chain uses TRBV12-3 or TRBV12-4 with TRBJ1-5, with TRBD1 identical over 8 bases. The sequence was obtained from an adult who received the AZD1222 COVID-19 vaccine. The source material was peripheral blood, sampled 28 days after the second AZD1222 dose. This CDR3 reads CASDRDRHRPQHF. DNA for the CDR3: TGTGCCAGCGACAGGGACAGGCATAGGCCCCAGCATTTT.